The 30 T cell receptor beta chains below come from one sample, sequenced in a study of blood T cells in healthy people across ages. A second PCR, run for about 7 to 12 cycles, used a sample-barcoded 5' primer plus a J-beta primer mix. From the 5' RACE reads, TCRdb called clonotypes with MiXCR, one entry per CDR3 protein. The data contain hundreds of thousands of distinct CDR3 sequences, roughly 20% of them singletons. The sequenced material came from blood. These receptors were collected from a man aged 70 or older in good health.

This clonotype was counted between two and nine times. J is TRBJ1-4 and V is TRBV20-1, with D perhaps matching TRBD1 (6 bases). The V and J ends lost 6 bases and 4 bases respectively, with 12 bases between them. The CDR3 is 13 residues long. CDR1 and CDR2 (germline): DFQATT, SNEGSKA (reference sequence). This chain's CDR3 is CSALDRRNEKLFF. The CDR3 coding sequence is TGCAGTGCACTGGACAGACGTAATGAAAAACTGTTTTTT.

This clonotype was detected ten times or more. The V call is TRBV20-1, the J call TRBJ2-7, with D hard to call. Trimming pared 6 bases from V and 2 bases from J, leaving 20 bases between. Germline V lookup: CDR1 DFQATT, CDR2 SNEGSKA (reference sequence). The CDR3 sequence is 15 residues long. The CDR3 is CSATILSETAYEQYF. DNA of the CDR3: TGCAGTGCCACTATTCTCAGCGAAACAGCCTACGAGCAGTACTTC.

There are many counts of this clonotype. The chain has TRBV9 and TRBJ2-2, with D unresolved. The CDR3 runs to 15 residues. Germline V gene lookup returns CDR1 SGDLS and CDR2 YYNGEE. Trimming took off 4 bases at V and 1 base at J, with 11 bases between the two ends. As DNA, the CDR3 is TGTGCCAGCAGCCCCCCCAGAATGAACACCGGGGAGCTGTTTTTT. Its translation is CASSPPRMNTGELFF.

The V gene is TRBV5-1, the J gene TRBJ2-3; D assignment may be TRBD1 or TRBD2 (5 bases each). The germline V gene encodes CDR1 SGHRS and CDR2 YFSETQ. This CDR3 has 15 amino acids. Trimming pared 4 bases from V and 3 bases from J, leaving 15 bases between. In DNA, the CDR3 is TGCGCCAGCAGCCCTCCGGGACCCCCGACAGATACGCAGTATTTT. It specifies CASSPPGPPTDTQYF.

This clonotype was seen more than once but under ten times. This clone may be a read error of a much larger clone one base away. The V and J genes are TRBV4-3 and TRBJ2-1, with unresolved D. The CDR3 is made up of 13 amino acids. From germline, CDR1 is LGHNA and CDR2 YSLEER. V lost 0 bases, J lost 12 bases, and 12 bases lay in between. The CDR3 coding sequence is TGCGCCAGCAGCCAAGATGGCAGCTATGGGCAGTTCTTC. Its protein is CASSQDGSYGQFF.

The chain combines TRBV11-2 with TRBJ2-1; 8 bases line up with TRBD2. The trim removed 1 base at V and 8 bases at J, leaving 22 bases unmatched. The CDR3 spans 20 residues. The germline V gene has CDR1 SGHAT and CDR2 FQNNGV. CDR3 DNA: TGTGCCAGCAGCTTAGTCTGGGTGCGGGAGGTAATTGGGTTTGAGTATGAGCAGTTCTTC. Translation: CASSLVWVREVIGFEYEQFF.

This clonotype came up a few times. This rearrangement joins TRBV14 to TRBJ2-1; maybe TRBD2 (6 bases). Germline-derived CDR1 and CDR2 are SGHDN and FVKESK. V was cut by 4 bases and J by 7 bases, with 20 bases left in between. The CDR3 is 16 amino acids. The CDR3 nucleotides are TGTGCCAGCAGCCCCTTAAATAGCGGTGGCACAAATGAGCAGTTCTTC. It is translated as CASSPLNSGGTNEQFF. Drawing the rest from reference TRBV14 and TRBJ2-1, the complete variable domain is EAGVTQFPSHSVIEKGQTVTLRCDPISGHDNLYWYRRVMGKEIKFLLHFVKESKQDESGMPNNRFLAERTGGTYSTLKVQPAELEDSGVYFCASSPLNSGGTNEQFFGPGTRLTVL.

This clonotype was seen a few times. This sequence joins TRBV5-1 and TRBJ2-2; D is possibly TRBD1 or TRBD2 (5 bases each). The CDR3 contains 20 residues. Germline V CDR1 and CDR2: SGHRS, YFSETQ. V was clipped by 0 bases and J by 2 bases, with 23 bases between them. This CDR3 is CASSLVATSQWGSNTGELFF. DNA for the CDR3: TGCGCCAGCAGCTTGGTTGCGACTTCCCAGTGGGGGTCCAACACCGGGGAGCTGTTTTTT.

Written as DNA, the CDR3 is TGTGCCAGCAGTGAGACACTCGCCAAAAACATTCAGTACTTC. It is translated as CASSETLAKNIQYF. This chain links TRBV2 with TRBJ2-4; D gene unclear. From germline, CDR1 is SNHLY and CDR2 FYNNEI. V was clipped by 3 bases and J by 1 base, with 7 bases between them. The CDR3 runs 14 residues.

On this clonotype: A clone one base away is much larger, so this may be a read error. The CDR3 spells CSVEHARDLVEQFF. As DNA, the CDR3 is TGCAGCGTTGAACACGCCCGAGATCTGGTAGAGCAGTTCTTC. The chain joins TRBV29-1 to TRBJ2-5; the D is unclear. The end of the DNA fits TRBJ2-1 better, so the J call may be wrong. Germline CDR1 reads SQVTM; CDR2 reads ANQGSEA. CDR3 length: 14 amino acids.

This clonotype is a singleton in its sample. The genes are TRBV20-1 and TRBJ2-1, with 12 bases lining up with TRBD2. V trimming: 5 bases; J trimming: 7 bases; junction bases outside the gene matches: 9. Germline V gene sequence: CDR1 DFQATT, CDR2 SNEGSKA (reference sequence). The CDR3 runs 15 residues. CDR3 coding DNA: TGCAGTGCTCCGACTAGCGGGAGTTATACGAATGAGCAGTTCTTC. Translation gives CSAPTSGSYTNEQFF.

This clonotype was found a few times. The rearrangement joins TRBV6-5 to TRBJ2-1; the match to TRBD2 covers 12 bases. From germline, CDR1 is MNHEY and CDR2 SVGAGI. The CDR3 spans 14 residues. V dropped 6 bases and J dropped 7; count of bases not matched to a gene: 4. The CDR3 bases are TGTGCCAGCAGCCGGACTAGCGGGGTTAATGAGCAGTTCTTC. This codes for CASSRTSGVNEQFF.

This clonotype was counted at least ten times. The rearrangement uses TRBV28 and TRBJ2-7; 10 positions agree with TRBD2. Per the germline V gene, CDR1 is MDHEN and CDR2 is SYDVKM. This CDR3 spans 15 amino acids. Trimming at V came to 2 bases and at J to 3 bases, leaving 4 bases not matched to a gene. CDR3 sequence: CASSLGTSAYYEQYF. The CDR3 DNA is TGTGCCAGCAGTTTAGGGACTAGCGCATACTACGAGCAGTACTTC. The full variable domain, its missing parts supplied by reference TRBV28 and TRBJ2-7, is DVKVTQSSRYLVKRTGEKVFLECVQDMDHENMFWYRQDPGLGLRLIYFSYDVKMKEKGDIPEGYSVSREKKERFSLILESASTNQTSMYLCASSLGTSAYYEQYFGPGTRLTVT.

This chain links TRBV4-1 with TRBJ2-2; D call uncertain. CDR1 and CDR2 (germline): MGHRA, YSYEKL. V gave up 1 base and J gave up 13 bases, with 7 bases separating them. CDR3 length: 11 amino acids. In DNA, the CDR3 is TGCGCCAGCAGCCAAGGCAGCCCGCTGTTTTTT. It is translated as CASSQGSPLFF.

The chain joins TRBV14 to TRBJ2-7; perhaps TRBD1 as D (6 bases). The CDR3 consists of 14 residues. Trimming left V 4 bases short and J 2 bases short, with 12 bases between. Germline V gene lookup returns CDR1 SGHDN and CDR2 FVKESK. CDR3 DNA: TGTGCCAGCAGCCTTATCGACAGGCCCTACGAGCAGTACTTC. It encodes CASSLIDRPYEQYF. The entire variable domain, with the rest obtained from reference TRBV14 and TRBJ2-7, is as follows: EAGVTQFPSHSVIEKGQTVTLRCDPISGHDNLYWYRRVMGKEIKFLLHFVKESKQDESGMPNNRFLAERTGGTYSTLKVQPAELEDSGVYFCASSLIDRPYEQYFGPGTRLTVT.

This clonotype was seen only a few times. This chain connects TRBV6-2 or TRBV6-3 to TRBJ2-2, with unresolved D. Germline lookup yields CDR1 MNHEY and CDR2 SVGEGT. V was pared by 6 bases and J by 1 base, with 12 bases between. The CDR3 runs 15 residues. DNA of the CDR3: TGTGCCAGCAGCTTCAGACACCTGAACACCGGGGAGCTGTTTTTT. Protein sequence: CASSFRHLNTGELFF.

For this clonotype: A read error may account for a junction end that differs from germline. The CDR3 nucleotides are TGTGCCAACAGCTTAGAGCCACAGGGGCAAGAGACCCAGTACTTC. Protein product: CANSLEPQGQETQYF. The chain has TRBV11-2 and TRBJ2-5; TRBD1 agrees at 7 bases. Germline V gene lookup returns CDR1 SGHAT and CDR2 FQNNGV. The CDR3 has 15 residues.

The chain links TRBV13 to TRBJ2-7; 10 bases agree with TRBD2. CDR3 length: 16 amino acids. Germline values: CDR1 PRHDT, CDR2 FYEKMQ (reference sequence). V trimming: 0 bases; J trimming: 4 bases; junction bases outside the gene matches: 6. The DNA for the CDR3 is TGTGCCAGCAGCTTAGGCCTCCTAGCGGGAGAATACGAGCAGTACTTC. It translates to CASSLGLLAGEYEQYF.

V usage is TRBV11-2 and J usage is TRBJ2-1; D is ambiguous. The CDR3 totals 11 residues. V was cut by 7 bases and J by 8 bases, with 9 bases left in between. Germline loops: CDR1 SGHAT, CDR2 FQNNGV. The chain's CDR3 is CASTNTDEQFF. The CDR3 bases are TGTGCCAGCACAAATACTGATGAGCAGTTCTTC.

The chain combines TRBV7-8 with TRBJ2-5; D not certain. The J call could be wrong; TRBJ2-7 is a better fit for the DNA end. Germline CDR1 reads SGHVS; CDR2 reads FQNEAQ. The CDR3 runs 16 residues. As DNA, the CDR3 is TGTGCCAGCAGCCCCGATTCGGGTTTGGGCTCCTACGAGCAGTACTTC. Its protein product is CASSPDSGLGSYEQYF.

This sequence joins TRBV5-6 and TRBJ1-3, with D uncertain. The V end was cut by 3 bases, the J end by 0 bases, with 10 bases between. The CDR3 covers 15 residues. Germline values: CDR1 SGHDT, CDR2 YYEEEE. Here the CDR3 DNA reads TGTGCCAGCAGCTCTGTGAGCTCCTCTGGAAACACCATATATTTT. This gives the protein CASSSVSSSGNTIYF.

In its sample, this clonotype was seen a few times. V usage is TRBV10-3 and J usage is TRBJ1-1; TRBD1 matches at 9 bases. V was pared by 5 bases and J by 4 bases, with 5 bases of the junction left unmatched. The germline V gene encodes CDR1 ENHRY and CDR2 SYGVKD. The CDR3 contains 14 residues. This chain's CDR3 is CAISKTGGGTEAFF. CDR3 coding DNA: TGTGCCATCAGTAAAACAGGGGGCGGCACTGAAGCTTTCTTT.

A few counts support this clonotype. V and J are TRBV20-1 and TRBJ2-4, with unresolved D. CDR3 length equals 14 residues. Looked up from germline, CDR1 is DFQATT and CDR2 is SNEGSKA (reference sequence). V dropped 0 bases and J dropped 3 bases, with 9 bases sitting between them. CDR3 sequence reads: CSARDAQVKNIQYF. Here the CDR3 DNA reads TGCAGTGCTAGAGATGCCCAGGTCAAAAACATTCAGTACTTC.

CDR3 sequence (DNA): TGTGCCAGCAGCCCAGGACTAGCGGGGGATGTCTACGAGCAGTACTTC. Translating gives CASSPGLAGDVYEQYF. This chain uses TRBV9 with TRBJ2-7; 13 nucleotides align to TRBD2. V shed 4 bases and J 3 bases; nucleotides not matched to a gene: 7. Germline CDR1 reads SGDLS; CDR2 reads YYNGEE. This CDR3 has 16 residues.

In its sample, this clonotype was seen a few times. CDR3 sequence: CASSSPALGGNEQFF. The CDR3 DNA reads as TGTGCCAGCAGCTCCCCCGCTCTCGGGGGCAACGAGCAGTTCTTC. V and J are TRBV7-8 and TRBJ2-1; D may correspond to TRBD1 or TRBD2 (6 bases each). CDR3 length equals 15 residues. With 4 bases removed from V and 10 bases from J, the gap between germline ends came to 20 bases. CDR1 SGHVS and CDR2 FQNEAQ come from the germline V gene.

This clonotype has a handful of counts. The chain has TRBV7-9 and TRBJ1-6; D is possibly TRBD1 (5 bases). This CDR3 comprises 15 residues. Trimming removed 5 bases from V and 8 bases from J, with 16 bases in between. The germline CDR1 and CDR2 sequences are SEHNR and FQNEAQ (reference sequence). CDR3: CASSRPGTDDSPLHF. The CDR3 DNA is TGTGCCAGCAGCCGCCCGGGGACCGACGATTCACCCCTCCACTTT.

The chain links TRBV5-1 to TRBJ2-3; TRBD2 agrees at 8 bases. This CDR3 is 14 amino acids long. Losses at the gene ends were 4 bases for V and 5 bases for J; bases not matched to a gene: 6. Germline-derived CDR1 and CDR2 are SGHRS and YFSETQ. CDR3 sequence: CASSRGTSGDTQYF. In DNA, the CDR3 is TGCGCCAGCAGCAGGGGGACTAGTGGAGATACGCAGTATTTT.

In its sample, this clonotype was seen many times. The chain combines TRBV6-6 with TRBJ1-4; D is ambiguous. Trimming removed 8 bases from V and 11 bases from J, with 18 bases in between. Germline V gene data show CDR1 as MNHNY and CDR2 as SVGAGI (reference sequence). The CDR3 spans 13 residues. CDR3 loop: CASALDGVPKLFF. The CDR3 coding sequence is TGTGCCAGCGCCTTAGACGGGGTCCCGAAACTGTTTTTT.

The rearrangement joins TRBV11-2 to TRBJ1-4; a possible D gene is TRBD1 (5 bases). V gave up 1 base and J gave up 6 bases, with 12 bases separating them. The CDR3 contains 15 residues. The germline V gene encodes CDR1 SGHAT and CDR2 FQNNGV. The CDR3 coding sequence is TGTGCCAGCAGCTTAGTGAAGGGAGGGGATGAAAAACTGTTTTTT. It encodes CASSLVKGGDEKLFF.

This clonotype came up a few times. The CDR3 loop reads CASSVRGDPMNTEAFF. The CDR3 region has the DNA TGTGCCAGCAGCGTGAGGGGGGACCCCATGAACACTGAAGCTTTCTTT. The chain combines TRBV9 with TRBJ1-1; D may be TRBD1 (6 bases). V was pared by 2 bases and J by 0 bases, with 14 bases between. This CDR3 spans 16 amino acids. The germline V gene encodes CDR1 SGDLS and CDR2 YYNGEE.